A selection of T cell receptor beta chains follows, all from one sample in a study of blood T cell repertoires in COVID-19. Data came from immunoSEQ multiplex PCR; TCRdb stores just in-frame clones and leaves some out. The sample lists approximately 63,000 clones, 86% seen once, with 1% to 1.5% in the top ten. What was sequenced was peripheral blood. Every receptor here comes from a woman of 80 years or more with acute or convalescent COVID-19. The CDR3 runs from the conserved cysteine through the conserved F or W. Fields, in order: CDR3 protein, CDR3 DNA, D gene, J gene, clone size, V gene. The D gene is left open where the match is weak. Size is stated for part of the rows, as once, few or many counts, or as a class when the clone is expanded.

CASSPTGLNEKLFF,TGCGCCAGCAGTCCAACAGGGCTGAATGAAAAACTGTTTTTT,NA,TRBJ1-4,NA,TRBV5-1
CASSLRGQPNSPLHF,TGCGCCAGCAGCTTAAGGGGACAACCTAATTCACCCCTCCACTTT,NA,TRBJ1-6,NA,TRBV5-1
CASSQGASGAYNEQFF,TGTGCCAGCAGCCAAGGGGCTAGCGGAGCCTACAATGAGCAGTTCTTC,TRBD2,TRBJ2-1,NA,TRBV3-1/TRBV3-2
CASSWNRAEETQYF,TGTGCCAGCAGCTGGAACAGGGCGGAAGAGACCCAGTACTTC,NA,TRBJ2-5,few,TRBV11-1
CASSLLLGTGEQYF,TGTGCCAGCAGTCTCCTTCTAGGTACGGGTGAGCAGTACTTC,NA,TRBJ2-7,few,TRBV6-4
CASTPTGGSYNEQFF,TGTGCCAGCACCCCAACAGGGGGCTCCTACAATGAGCAGTTCTTC,TRBD1,TRBJ2-1,NA,TRBV27
CASSTGTENSPLHF,TGTGCCAGCAGCACCGGGACAGAGAATTCACCCCTCCACTTT,TRBD1,TRBJ1-6,NA,TRBV7-9
CSGGRGMNTEAFF,TGCAGCGGTGGTCGGGGGATGAACACTGAAGCTTTCTTT,NA,TRBJ1-1,NA,TRBV29-1
CASNLGFAGQETQYF,TGTGCCAGCAATTTAGGCTTTGCAGGTCAAGAGACCCAGTACTTC,NA,TRBJ2-5,NA,TRBV2
CASSYASRGGLFF,TGTGCCAGCAGTTACGCCAGTCGGGGGGGGCTGTTTTTT,NA,TRBJ1-4,NA,TRBV6-5
CASTRQGTSPLHF,TGTGCCAGCACGCGGCAGGGTACTTCACCCCTCCACTTT,NA,TRBJ1-6,few,TRBV2
CASSLASGSYNEQFF,TGTGCCAGCAGCTTAGCTAGCGGATCTTACAATGAGCAGTTCTTC,TRBD2,TRBJ2-1,NA,TRBV11-2
CASIMGGGNQPQHF,TGTGCCAGCATCATGGGAGGGGGAAATCAGCCCCAGCATTTT,NA,TRBJ1-5,NA,TRBV28
CASSLTGAGTEAFF,TGTGCCAGCAGCTTGACAGGGGCCGGGACTGAAGCTTTCTTT,TRBD1,TRBJ1-1,NA,TRBV7-3
CASSLQTHLGAFF,TGTGCCAGCAGTTTGCAGACACACTTGGGAGCTTTCTTT,NA,TRBJ1-1,NA,TRBV12-3/TRBV12-4
CASSPHSAGSYEQYF,TGTGCCAGCAGTCCGCATTCCGCGGGGTCCTACGAGCAGTACTTC,NA,TRBJ2-7,few,TRBV6-4
CASSIGGLANTEAFF,TGTGCCAGTAGTATCGGGGGGCTAGCGAACACTGAAGCTTTCTTT,NA,TRBJ1-1,NA,TRBV19
CASSSLFWGAYEQYF,TGTGCCAGCAGCTCTCTCTTCTGGGGGGCCTACGAGCAGTACTTC,NA,TRBJ2-7,NA,TRBV13
CASSLALSLTDTQYF,TGTGCCAGCAGCTTAGCATTGAGTCTCACAGATACGCAGTATTTT,NA,TRBJ2-3,NA,TRBV3-1/TRBV3-2
CASRGTGSPYEQYF,TGTGCCAGCAGGGGGACAGGGAGTCCCTACGAGCAGTACTTC,TRBD1,TRBJ2-7,NA,TRBV6-5
CASSPGAGSTDTQYF,TGTGCCAGCAGCCCCGGGGCGGGGAGCACAGATACGCAGTATTTT,NA,TRBJ2-3,once,TRBV5-4
CASSTNRDTEAFF,TGTGCCAGTAGTACGAATAGAGACACTGAAGCTTTCTTT,NA,TRBJ1-1,few,TRBV19
CASSRQGDYGYTF,TGTGCCAGCAGTCGACAGGGGGACTATGGCTACACCTTC,TRBD1,TRBJ1-2,NA,TRBV2
CASSPQMEEAYGYTF,TGTGCCAGCTCACCACAAATGGAGGAGGCCTATGGCTACACCTTC,NA,TRBJ1-2,NA,TRBV18
CASSQATGPTLWEQYF,TGCGCCAGCAGCCAAGCGACAGGGCCCACCCTTTGGGAGCAGTACTTC,TRBD1,TRBJ2-7,medium-sized,TRBV4-1
CASSQDQAENSPLHF,TGCGCCAGCAGCCAAGACCAGGCAGAAAATTCACCCCTCCACTTT,NA,TRBJ1-6,NA,TRBV4-3